One and the same sample provided the 26 T cell receptor beta chains below, sequenced in a study of tissue T cells after allogeneic stem cell transplantation. Clones were read by immunoSEQ multiplex PCR, and TCRdb kept only the in-frame ones, dropping some. Seen here are some 4,600 clones, around 45% observed once, and the top ten hold 15% to 20%. Time point in this sample: mouse harvest day 14 after allogeneic transplant. The graft held 10^6 splenic CD5+ T cells and 10^7 T-cell-depleted bone marrow cells. Sequences were obtained from gut tissue. The receptor source for this set is a female BALB/c mouse given C57BL/6 T cells with graft-versus-host disease after an allogeneic hematopoietic cell transplant.

As concerns this clone: Germline and genes: mouse. The CDR3 extends 1 residue past the end of the read, so its final part is completed from the germline J gene. The rearrangement joins TRBV15 to TRBJ1-1, with a tentative D call TRBD1 (6 bases). The CDR3 contains 12 residues. Germline CDR1 SGHND, CDR2 FRSKSL. V was cut by 2 bases and J by 6 bases, with 7 bases left in between. The CDR3 is CASSLQGPEVFF. The covered CDR3 bases are TGTGCCAGCAGTTTACAGGGGCCAGAAGTCTTC.

This clone was recorded a few times. Genes and germline come from the mouse. The CDR3 goes on 1 residue after the read ends, and that part is filled in from the germline J gene. V usage is TRBV19 and J usage is TRBJ1-4; D is possibly TRBD1 (5 bases). The CDR3 contains 15 residues. Trimming pared 6 bases from V and 0 bases from J, leaving 12 bases between. The germline V gene has CDR1 FNHDT and CDR2 SITEND (reference sequence). CDR3 DNA (partial): TGTGCCAGCACCCGAGAGACAGTTTCCAACGAAAGATTATTT. It encodes CASTRETVSNERLF. The entire CDR3 protein is CASTRETVSNERLFF.

This clone has only a few counts. Gene names refer to mouse genes. The missing CDR3 end, 1 residue past where the read stops, is filled in from the germline J gene. The V and J genes are TRBV26 and TRBJ1-3, with 8 nucleotides matching TRBD1. CDR1 KGHPV and CDR2 FQNQEV come from the germline V gene (reference sequence). V dropped 3 bases and J dropped 0; count of bases not matched to a gene: 4. CDR3 length equals 16 residues. CDR3 bases read: TGTGCCAGCAGTCTCACAGGGGGTCCTTCTGGAAATACGCTCTAT. This sequence encodes CASSLTGGPSGNTLY. The CDR3 reads in full as CASSLTGGPSGNTLYF.

On this clone itself: Gene names and germline refer to mouse. The observed sequence ends 1 residue before the CDR3 terminus, with the missing tail filled in from the germline J gene. The chain couples TRBV1 to TRBJ2-1; D is perhaps TRBD2 (7 bases). V lost 3 bases to trimming and J lost 2 bases, with 8 bases between them. The CDR3 has 14 amino acids. CDR1 and CDR2 (germline): NSQYPW, LRSPGD (reference sequence). The DNA read from the CDR3 is TGCACCTGCAGTGCTGGGGGGCACTATGCTGAGCAGTTC. It codes for CTCSAGGHYAEQF. The whole CDR3 reads CTCSAGGHYAEQFF.

This clone is labeled as medium-sized (0.01 to 0.1%). Gene names and germline match the mouse. With the read ending 1 residue before the CDR3 end, the germline J gene is used to fill in that end. The chain uses TRBV26 and TRBJ2-1, with TRBD2 as a possible D gene (5 bases). Germline V gene data show CDR1 as KGHPV and CDR2 as FQNQEV (reference sequence). The CDR3 is 14 residues long. V gave up 2 bases and J gave up 0 bases, with 5 bases separating them. The CDR3 DNA, read in part, is TGTGCCAGCAGTCTGACTGGTAACTATGCTGAGCAGTTC. It specifies CASSLTGNYAEQF. The full CDR3 sequence reads CASSLTGNYAEQFF.

Concerning this clone: Mouse gene names apply. The read comes to an end 1 residue before the CDR3 does, leaving the germline J gene to fill in the end. The chain combines TRBV23 with TRBJ1-1. Germline V CDR1 and CDR2: KGHTA, FQNQQP. This CDR3 region has 13 residues. The CDR3 protein is CSSSQGGRTEVFF. CDR3 DNA, as far as it was read: TGCTCCAGCAGTCAAGGGGGGCGGACAGAAGTCTTC.

With regard to this clone: All gene names here are mouse names. The read gets to within 1 residue of the CDR3 end, and the germline J gene fills in the rest. V gene TRBV3 combines with J gene TRBJ2-1; D is undetermined. Germline V gives CDR1 SNHLY, CDR2 FYNGKV (reference sequence). The V and J ends lost 1 base and 0 bases respectively, with 4 bases between them. The CDR3 runs 14 residues. Here the CDR3 reads CASSLGGNYAEQFF. The CDR3 bases that were read are TGTGCCAGCAGCTTAGGGGGTAACTATGCTGAGCAGTTC.

This clone ranks as medium-sized. Mouse gene names apply. With the read ending 1 residue before the CDR3 end, the germline J gene is used to fill in that end. The gene calls are TRBV13-1 and TRBJ2-7; D is undetermined. The CDR3 extends over 11 amino acids. With 5 bases removed from V and 0 bases from J, the gap between germline ends came to 3 bases. Germline CDR1 reads NSHNY; CDR2 reads SYGAGN. Incomplete CDR3 DNA: TGTGCCAGCAGGGGCTCCTATGAACAGTAC. It translates to CASRGSYEQY. The whole CDR3 protein reads CASRGSYEQYF.

Notes on this clone: Gene labels here are mouse ones. From the germline J gene comes the end of the CDR3, since the read stops 1 residue before it. V and J are TRBV1 and TRBJ1-1, with D possibly being TRBD1 (5 bases). Germline V gene data show CDR1 as NSQYPW and CDR2 as LRSPGD (reference sequence). The CDR3 sequence is 13 residues long. V gave up 4 bases and J gave up 0 bases, with 6 bases separating them. CDR3 DNA, as far as it was read: TGCACCTGCAGTGTGGGACAGAACACAGAAGTCTTC. It is translated as CTCSVGQNTEVF. The complete CDR3 sequence is CTCSVGQNTEVFF. Full variable domain (remainder filled in from reference TRBV1 and TRBJ1-1): VTLLEQNPRWRLVPRGQAVNLRCILKNSQYPWMSWYQQDLQKQLQWLFTLRSPGDKEVKSLPGADYLATRVTDTELRLQVANMSQGRTLYCTCSVGQNTEVFFGKGTRLTVV.

With regard to this clone: Here the gene names and germline are mouse. The read gets to within 1 residue of the CDR3 end, and the germline J gene fills in the rest. V usage is TRBV1 and J usage is TRBJ1-1; D not resolved. The CDR3 has 13 amino acids. V was pared by 4 bases and J by 0 bases, with 6 bases between. Germline values: CDR1 NSQYPW, CDR2 LRSPGD (reference sequence). The CDR3 bases that were read are TGCACCTGCAGTGTACAGTCAAACACAGAAGTCTTC. Its translation: CTCSVQSNTEVF. The whole CDR3 reads CTCSVQSNTEVFF. Complete variable domain (other parts from reference TRBV1 and TRBJ1-1): VTLLEQNPRWRLVPRGQAVNLRCILKNSQYPWMSWYQQDLQKQLQWLFTLRSPGDKEVKSLPGADYLATRVTDTELRLQVANMSQGRTLYCTCSVQSNTEVFFGKGTRLTVV.

This clone was found a few times. Gene names refer to mouse genes. The read halts 1 residue ahead of the CDR3 end, with the missing end drawn from the germline J gene. The genes are TRBV24 and TRBJ1-2; 10 positions match TRBD1. The V gene's germline CDR1 is KGHTA and CDR2 FRNEEI. The CDR3 runs to 13 residues. V was clipped by 6 bases and J by 2 bases; unmatched bases: 0. The CDR3 protein is CASRTGGNSDYTF. Partial CDR3 DNA: TGTGCCAGCAGGACAGGGGGCAACTCCGACTACACC.

In its sample, this clone was seen a few times. Genes here carry mouse names. The CDR3 extends 1 residue past the end of the read, so its final part is completed from the germline J gene. The rearrangement links TRBV26 to TRBJ1-2, with D perhaps TRBD1 (6 bases). CDR1 KGHPV and CDR2 FQNQEV come from the germline V gene (reference sequence). This CDR3 region has 14 residues. Trimming pared 2 bases from V and 4 bases from J, leaving 11 bases between. CDR3 DNA (partial): TGTGCCAGCAGTCTGGCGGGGGCAGGCTCCGACTACACC. Protein: CASSLAGAGSDYT. The entire CDR3 reads CASSLAGAGSDYTF.

Turning to this clone: The gene symbols are mouse symbols. From the germline J gene comes the end of the CDR3, since the read stops 1 residue before it. The chain carries TRBV20 and TRBJ2-1; 9 bases match TRBD1. In germline, CDR1 is GFQATS, CDR2 STVNSAI. CDR3 length: 15 amino acids. With V trimmed by 0 bases and J by 2 bases, 2 bases remained unmatched. The sequenced CDR3 bases are TGTGGTGCTAGGGACCGGGACAGGGACTATGCTGAGCAGTTC. This encodes CGARDRDRDYAEQF. Given in full, the CDR3 is CGARDRDRDYAEQFF.

This clone was observed a few times. Gene names and germline match the mouse. The read stops 1 residue short of the end of the CDR3; the missing end is completed from the germline J gene. V gene TRBV16 combines with J gene TRBJ2-7, with D tentatively TRBD1 (5 bases). Per germline, CDR1 SGHSA and CDR2 FRNQAP. V gave up 2 bases and J gave up 7 bases, with 9 bases separating them. CDR3 size: 12 residues. Incomplete CDR3 DNA: TGTGCAAGCAGCTTACAGGGAGAAGAACAGTAC. Its protein is CASSLQGEEQY. The CDR3 as a whole reads CASSLQGEEQYF.

To note about this clone: Gene names refer to mouse genes. Sequencing ends 1 residue short of the CDR3 end; the germline J gene provides the rest. V usage is TRBV23 and J usage is TRBJ2-1. The V gene's germline CDR1 is KGHTA and CDR2 FQNQQP. This CDR3 region has 14 residues. The CDR3 is CSSSQPRGGAEQFF. The CDR3 bases that were read are TGCTCCAGCAGTCAACCCAGGGGGGGGGCTGAGCAGTTC.

Turning to this clone: Gene labels here are mouse ones. The read falls 1 residue short of the CDR3 end, and the missing part is taken from the germline J gene. The rearrangement uses TRBV26 and TRBJ1-4, with a tentative D call TRBD1 (5 bases). The CDR3 spans 14 residues. Deletions cut 5 bases from V and 1 base from J, with 8 bases between. Germline V gene sequence: CDR1 KGHPV, CDR2 FQNQEV (reference sequence). The part of the CDR3 DNA that was read is TGTGCCAGCAGTAGGACACATTCCAACGAAAGATTATTT. It codes for CASSRTHSNERLF. The whole CDR3 protein is CASSRTHSNERLFF.

This clone was found a few times. The genes are named according to mouse. The read halts 1 residue ahead of the CDR3 end, with the missing end drawn from the germline J gene. This sequence joins TRBV23 and TRBJ2-3. The length of the CDR3 is 13 residues. The germline gives CDR1 KGHTA, CDR2 FQNQQP. CDR3 loop: CSSSPPSAETLYF. CDR3 DNA, as far as it was read: TGCTCCAGCAGTCCGCCTAGTGCAGAAACGCTGTAT.

Only a few counts were recorded for this clone. Gene names denote mouse genes. CDR3 DNA, as far as it was read: TGTGCAAGCAGTCCGACAGGGAACACCGGGCAGCTCTAC. Its protein product is CASSPTGNTGQLY. The CDR3 in full is CASSPTGNTGQLYF. This chain connects TRBV16 to TRBJ2-2, with 7 nucleotides matching TRBD1. Sequencing ends 1 residue short of the CDR3 end; the germline J gene provides the rest. Germline-derived CDR1 and CDR2 are SGHSA and FRNQAP. J was trimmed by 2 bases and V by 6 bases; bases with no gene match: 3. This CDR3 comprises 14 residues.

In its sample, this clone was seen a few times. Each gene name is a mouse one. The CDR3 is cut off 1 residue early in the read; its end comes from the germline J gene. The chain carries TRBV26 and TRBJ1-1; 9 bases are a match to TRBD1. The length of the CDR3 is 14 residues. The germline V gene has CDR1 KGHPV and CDR2 FQNQEV (reference sequence). V lost 6 bases and J lost 0; bases outside the gene matches: 2. CDR3 region: CASRRQGANTEVFF. Partial CDR3 DNA: TGTGCCAGCAGGAGACAGGGGGCAAACACAGAAGTCTTC.

By sample fraction, this clone is medium-sized. These gene names are mouse names. The read terminates 1 residue before the CDR3 end, so the remaining end is supplied by the germline J gene. This chain joins TRBV12-2 and TRBJ2-7; TRBD2 agrees at 7 bases. CDR3 length: 12 residues. Germline V CDR1 and CDR2: SGHLS, HYDKME. The J segment lost 5 bases and the V segment lost 2 bases, leaving 2 bases of the junction unmatched. CDR3 amino acids: CASSHLGDEQYF. The CDR3 bases that were read are TGTGCCAGCTCTCATCTGGGGGATGAACAGTAC.

This clone was found a few times. Here the gene names and germline are mouse. Coverage ceases 1 residue before the CDR3 finishes, and the germline J gene fills in the end. The chain employs TRBV16 and TRBJ1-4; D possibly corresponds to TRBD1 (5 bases). Germline V CDR1 and CDR2: SGHSA, FRNQAP. CDR3 length: 15 amino acids. V was clipped by 0 bases and J by 4 bases, with 9 bases between them. The CDR3 bases that were read are TGTGCAAGCAGCTTAGAGGGGGGAGACAACGAAAGATTATTT. It yields the protein CASSLEGGDNERLF. The complete CDR3 protein is CASSLEGGDNERLFF.

This clone came up a few times. Any gene name here is a mouse gene name. The CDR3 spells CASSGDRDGAETLYF. CDR3 bases read: TGTGCCAGCAGCGGGGACAGGGATGGTGCAGAAACGCTGTAT. The chain is built from TRBV19 and TRBJ2-3; the match to TRBD1 covers 9 bases. The CDR3 extends 1 residue past the end of the read, so its final part is completed from the germline J gene. The CDR3 has 15 amino acids. The germline gives CDR1 FNHDT, CDR2 SITEND (reference sequence). V was clipped by 5 bases and J by 1 base; unmatched bases: 5. The entire variable domain, with the rest obtained from reference TRBV19 and TRBJ2-3, is as follows: GGIITQTPKFLIGQEGQKLTLKCQQNFNHDTMYWYRQDSGKGLRLIYYSITENDLQKGDLSEGYDASREKKSSFSLTVTSAQKNEMAVFLCASSGDRDGAETLYFGSGTRLTVL.

Concerning this clone: Here the gene names and germline are mouse. Sequencing ends 1 residue short of the CDR3 end; the germline J gene provides the rest. V is TRBV26 and J is TRBJ1-6; D is ambiguous. TRBJ1-6 is annotated as an ORF whose role is uncertain. Germline V gene sequence: CDR1 KGHPV, CDR2 FQNQEV (reference sequence). V was cut by 3 bases and J by 6 bases, with 9 bases left in between. The CDR3 has 14 amino acids. The part of the CDR3 DNA that was read is TGTGCCAGCAGTCTAAACAGCCTTAATTCGCCCCTCTAC. It yields the protein CASSLNSLNSPLY. From start to end, the CDR3 is CASSLNSLNSPLYF.

For this clone: With only one base between it and a far larger clone, this is likely a read error. Gene labels here are mouse ones. The sequenced fragment ends 1 residue before the CDR3 boundary, so the rest is inferred from the germline J gene. The identical CDR3 is also encoded by other nucleotide sequences in the sample. J is TRBJ2-3 and V is TRBV4; 7 nucleotides line up with TRBD2. J gave up 0 bases and V 4 bases, and 7 bases lay outside the gene matches. CDR1 LGHDT and CDR2 YNNKQL come from the germline V gene (reference sequence). This CDR3 has 16 amino acids. The DNA read from the CDR3 is TGTGCCAGCAGCTTCGGACTGGCGGCTAGTGCAGAAACGCTGTAT. It specifies CASSFGLAASAETLY. In full, the CDR3 reads CASSFGLAASAETLYF.

This clone was observed a few times. The genes and germline here are from mouse. The CDR3 end falls 1 residue outside the read, so it is completed with the germline J gene. V is TRBV15 and J is TRBJ1-4; 7 bases align to TRBD1. The CDR3 runs 14 residues. Trimming at V came to 6 bases and at J to 1 base, leaving 2 bases not matched to a gene. In germline, CDR1 is SGHND, CDR2 FRSKSL. CDR3 region: CASSRQGSNERLFF. CDR3 DNA (partial): TGTGCCAGCAGCCGACAGGGTTCCAACGAAAGATTATTT.

This clone was detected only a few times. Mouse names are used for the genes. The read halts 1 residue ahead of the CDR3 end, with the missing end drawn from the germline J gene. This chain connects TRBV26 to TRBJ1-2; D is perhaps TRBD1 (5 bases). The CDR3 totals 11 residues. Germline CDR1 KGHPV, CDR2 FQNQEV (reference sequence). V was cut by 6 bases and J by 6 bases, with 8 bases left in between. CDR3 residues: CASSRGPDYTF. CDR3 DNA, as far as it was read: TGTGCCAGCAGCCGGGGACCCGACTACACC.